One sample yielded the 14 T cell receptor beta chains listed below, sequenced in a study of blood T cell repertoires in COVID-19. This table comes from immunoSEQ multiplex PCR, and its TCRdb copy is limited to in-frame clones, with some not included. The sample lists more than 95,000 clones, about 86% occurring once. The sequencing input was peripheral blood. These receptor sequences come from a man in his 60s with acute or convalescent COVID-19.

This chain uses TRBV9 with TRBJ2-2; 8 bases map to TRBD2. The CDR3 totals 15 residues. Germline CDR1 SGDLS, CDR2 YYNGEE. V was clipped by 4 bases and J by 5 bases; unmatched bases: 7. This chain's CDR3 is CASSPTGRGTGELFF. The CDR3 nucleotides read TGTGCCAGCAGCCCTACCGGGAGGGGGACCGGGGAGCTGTTTTTT.

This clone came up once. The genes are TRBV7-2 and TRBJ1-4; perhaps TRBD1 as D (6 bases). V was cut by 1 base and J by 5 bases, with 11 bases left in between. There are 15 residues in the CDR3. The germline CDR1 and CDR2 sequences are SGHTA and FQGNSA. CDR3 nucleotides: TGTGCCAGCAGCTTAGGGGGGCGGCGGAATGAAAAACTGTTTTTT. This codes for CASSLGGRRNEKLFF.

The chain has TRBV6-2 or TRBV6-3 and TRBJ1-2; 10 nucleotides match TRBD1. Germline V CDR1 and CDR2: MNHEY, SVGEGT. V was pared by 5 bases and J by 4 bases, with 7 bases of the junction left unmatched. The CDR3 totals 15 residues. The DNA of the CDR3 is TGTGCCAGCAGTCTTCGGGACAGGGGTACCTATGGCTACACCTTC. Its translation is CASSLRDRGTYGYTF.

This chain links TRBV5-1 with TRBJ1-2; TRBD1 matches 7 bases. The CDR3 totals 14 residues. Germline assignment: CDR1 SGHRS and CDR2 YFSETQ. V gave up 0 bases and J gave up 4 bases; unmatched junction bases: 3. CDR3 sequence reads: CASSLDGTAYGYTF. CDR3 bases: TGCGCCAGCAGCTTGGATGGGACAGCCTATGGCTACACCTTC.

The CDR3 spells CATSDSRGLNTEAFF. In nucleotides, the CDR3 is TGTGCCACCAGTGATTCCAGGGGTTTGAACACTGAAGCTTTCTTT. The V call is TRBV24-1, the J call TRBJ1-1; D is perhaps TRBD1 (6 bases). The CDR3 contains 15 residues. Per the germline V gene, CDR1 is KGHDR and CDR2 is SFDVKD. V lost 2 bases, J lost 0 bases, and 9 bases lay in between.

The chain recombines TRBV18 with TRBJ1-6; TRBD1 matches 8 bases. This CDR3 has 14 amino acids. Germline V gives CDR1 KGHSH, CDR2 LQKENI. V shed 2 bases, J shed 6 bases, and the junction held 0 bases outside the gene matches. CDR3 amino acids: CASSPDRGNSPLHF. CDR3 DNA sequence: TGTGCCAGCTCACCAGACAGGGGTAATTCACCCCTCCACTTT.

The CDR3 region is CASSPTAGPQFF. CDR3 sequence (DNA): TGCGCCAGCAGCCCGACAGCAGGGCCCCAGTTCTTC. The chain employs TRBV4-1 and TRBJ2-1, with a possible D match to TRBD1 (5 bases). V was clipped by 4 bases and J by 13 bases, with 14 bases between them. CDR3 length: 12 residues. Germline CDR1 MGHRA, CDR2 YSYEKL.

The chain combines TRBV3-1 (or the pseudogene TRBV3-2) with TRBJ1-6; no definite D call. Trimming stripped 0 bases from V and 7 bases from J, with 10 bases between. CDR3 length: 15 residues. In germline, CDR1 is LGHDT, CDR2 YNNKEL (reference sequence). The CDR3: CASSQDWATNSPLHF. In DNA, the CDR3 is TGTGCCAGCAGCCAAGACTGGGCAACAAATTCACCCCTCCACTTT.

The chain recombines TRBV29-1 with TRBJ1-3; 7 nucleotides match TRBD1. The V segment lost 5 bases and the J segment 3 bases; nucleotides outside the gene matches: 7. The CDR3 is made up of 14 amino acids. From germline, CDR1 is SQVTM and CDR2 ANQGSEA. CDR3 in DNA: TGCAGCGTTTCACAGGGGTCTGGTGGAAACACCATATATTTT. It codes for CSVSQGSGGNTIYF.

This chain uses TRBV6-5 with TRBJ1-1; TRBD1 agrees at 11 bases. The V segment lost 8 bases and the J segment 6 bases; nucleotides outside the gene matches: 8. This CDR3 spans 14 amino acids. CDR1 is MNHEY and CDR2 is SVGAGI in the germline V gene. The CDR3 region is CASGGQGAISEAFF. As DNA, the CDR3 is TGTGCCAGCGGCGGACAGGGGGCGATCTCTGAAGCTTTCTTT.

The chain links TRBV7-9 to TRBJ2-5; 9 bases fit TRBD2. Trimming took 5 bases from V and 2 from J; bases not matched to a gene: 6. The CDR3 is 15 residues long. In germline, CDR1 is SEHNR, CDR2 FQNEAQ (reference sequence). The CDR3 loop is CASSKSGGRQETQYF. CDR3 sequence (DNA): TGTGCCAGCAGCAAAAGCGGGGGGCGACAAGAGACCCAGTACTTC. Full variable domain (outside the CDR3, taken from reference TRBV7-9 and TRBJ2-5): DTGVSQNPRHKITKRGQNVTFRCDPISEHNRLYWYRQTLGQGPEFLTYFQNEAQLEKSRLLSDRFSAERPKGSFSTLEIQRTEQGDSAMYLCASSKSGGRQETQYFGPGTRLLVL.

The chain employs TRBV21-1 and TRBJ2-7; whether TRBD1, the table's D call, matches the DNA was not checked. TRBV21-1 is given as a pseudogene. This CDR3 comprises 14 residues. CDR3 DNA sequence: TGTGCCAGCAGCACCCGGGACAGGGTTTCCGAGCAGTACGTC. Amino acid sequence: CASSTRDRVSEQYV.

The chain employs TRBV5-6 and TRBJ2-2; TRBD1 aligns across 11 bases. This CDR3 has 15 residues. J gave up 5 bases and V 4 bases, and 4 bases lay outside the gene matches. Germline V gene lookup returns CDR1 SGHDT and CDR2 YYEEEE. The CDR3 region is CASSLDRGQTGELFF. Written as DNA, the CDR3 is TGTGCCAGCAGCCTGGACAGGGGGCAGACCGGGGAGCTGTTTTTT.

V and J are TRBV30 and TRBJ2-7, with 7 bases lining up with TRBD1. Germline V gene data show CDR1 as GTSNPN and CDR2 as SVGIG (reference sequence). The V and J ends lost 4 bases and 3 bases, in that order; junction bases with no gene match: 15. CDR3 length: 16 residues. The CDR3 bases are TGTGCCTGGACTATTGGTGGGACAGTGAGAATCTACGAGCAGTACTTC. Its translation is CAWTIGGTVRIYEQYF.